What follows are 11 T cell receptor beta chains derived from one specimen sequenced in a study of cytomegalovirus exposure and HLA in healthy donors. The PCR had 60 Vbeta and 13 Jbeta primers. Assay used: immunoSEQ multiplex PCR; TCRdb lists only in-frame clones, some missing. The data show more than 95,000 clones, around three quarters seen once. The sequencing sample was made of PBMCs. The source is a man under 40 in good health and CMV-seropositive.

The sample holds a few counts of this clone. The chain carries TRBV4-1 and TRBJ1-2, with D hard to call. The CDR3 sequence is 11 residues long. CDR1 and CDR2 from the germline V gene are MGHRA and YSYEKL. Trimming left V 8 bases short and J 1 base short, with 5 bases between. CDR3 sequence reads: CASSHNYGYTF. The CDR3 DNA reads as TGCGCCAGCTCCCATAACTATGGCTACACCTTC.

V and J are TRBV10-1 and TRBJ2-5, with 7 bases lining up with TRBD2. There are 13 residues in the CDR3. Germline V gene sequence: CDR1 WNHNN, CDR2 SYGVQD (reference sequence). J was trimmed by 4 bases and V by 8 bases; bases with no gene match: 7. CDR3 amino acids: CASPGTILETQYF. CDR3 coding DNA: TGCGCCAGCCCGGGGACTATTTTAGAGACCCAGTACTTC.

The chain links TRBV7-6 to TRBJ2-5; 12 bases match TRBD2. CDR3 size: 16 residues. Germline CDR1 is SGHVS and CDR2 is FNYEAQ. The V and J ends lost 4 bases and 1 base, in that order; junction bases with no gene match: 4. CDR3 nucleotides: TGTGCCAGCAGCTCTGGACTAGCGGGATTCCAAGAGACCCAGTACTTC. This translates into CASSSGLAGFQETQYF. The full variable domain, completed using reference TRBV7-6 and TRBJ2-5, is GAGVSQSPRYKVTKRGQDVALRCDPISGHVSLYWYRQALGQGPEFLTYFNYEAQQDKSGLPNDRFSAERPEGSISTLTIQRTEQRDSAMYRCASSSGLAGFQETQYFGPGTRLLVL.

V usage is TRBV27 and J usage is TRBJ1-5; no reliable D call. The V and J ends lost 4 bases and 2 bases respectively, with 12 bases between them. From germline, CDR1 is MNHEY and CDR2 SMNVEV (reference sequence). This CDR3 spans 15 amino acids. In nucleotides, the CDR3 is TGTGCCAGCAGTTCAAGTCGACACGGCAATCAGCCCCAGCATTTT. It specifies CASSSSRHGNQPQHF.

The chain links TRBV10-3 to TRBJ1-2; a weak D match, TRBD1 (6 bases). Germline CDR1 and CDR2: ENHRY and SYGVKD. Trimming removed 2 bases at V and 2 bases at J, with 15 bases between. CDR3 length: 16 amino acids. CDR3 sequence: CAISEPQGAVNYGYTF. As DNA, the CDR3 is TGTGCCATCAGTGAGCCACAGGGAGCCGTAAACTATGGCTACACCTTC.

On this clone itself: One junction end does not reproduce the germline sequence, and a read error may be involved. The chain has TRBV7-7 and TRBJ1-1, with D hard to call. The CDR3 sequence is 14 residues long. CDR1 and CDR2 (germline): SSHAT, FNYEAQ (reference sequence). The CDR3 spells CASSPIGGNTEAFF. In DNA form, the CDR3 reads TGTGCTAGCAGCCCCATTGGAGGGAACACTGAAGCTTTCTTT.

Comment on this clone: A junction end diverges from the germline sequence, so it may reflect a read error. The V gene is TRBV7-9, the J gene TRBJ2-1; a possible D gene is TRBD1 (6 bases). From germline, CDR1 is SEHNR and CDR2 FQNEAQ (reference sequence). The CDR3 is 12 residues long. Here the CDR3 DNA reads TGTTCCAGCAGCTCTCAGGGGAATGAGCAGTTCTTC. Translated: CSSSSQGNEQFF.

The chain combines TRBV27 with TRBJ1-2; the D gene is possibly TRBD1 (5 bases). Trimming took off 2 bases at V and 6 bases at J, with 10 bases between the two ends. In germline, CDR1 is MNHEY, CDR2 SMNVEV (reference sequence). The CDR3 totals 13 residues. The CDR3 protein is CASSLGGVHGYTF. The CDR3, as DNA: TGTGCCAGCAGTTTAGGAGGGGTGCATGGCTACACCTTC.

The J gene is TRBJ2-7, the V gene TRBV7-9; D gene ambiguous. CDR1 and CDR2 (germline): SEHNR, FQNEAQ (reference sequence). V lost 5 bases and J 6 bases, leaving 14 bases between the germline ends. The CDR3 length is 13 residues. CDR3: CASSLPIRSEQYF. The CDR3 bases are TGTGCCAGCAGCCTCCCAATTAGATCCGAGCAGTACTTC.

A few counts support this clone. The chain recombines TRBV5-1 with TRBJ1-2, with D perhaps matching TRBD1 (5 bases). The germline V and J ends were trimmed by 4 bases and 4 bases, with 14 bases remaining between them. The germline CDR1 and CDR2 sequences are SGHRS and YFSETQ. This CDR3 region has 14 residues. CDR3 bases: TGCGCCAGCAGCCAGCAGGGAGGTATCTATGGCTACACCTTC. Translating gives CASSQQGGIYGYTF.

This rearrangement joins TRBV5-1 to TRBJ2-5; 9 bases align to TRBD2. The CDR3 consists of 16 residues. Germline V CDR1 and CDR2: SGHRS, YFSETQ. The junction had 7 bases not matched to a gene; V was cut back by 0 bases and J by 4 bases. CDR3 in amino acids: CASSLDPAGGGETQYF. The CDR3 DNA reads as TGCGCCAGCAGCTTGGATCCAGCGGGGGGTGGAGAGACCCAGTACTTC.